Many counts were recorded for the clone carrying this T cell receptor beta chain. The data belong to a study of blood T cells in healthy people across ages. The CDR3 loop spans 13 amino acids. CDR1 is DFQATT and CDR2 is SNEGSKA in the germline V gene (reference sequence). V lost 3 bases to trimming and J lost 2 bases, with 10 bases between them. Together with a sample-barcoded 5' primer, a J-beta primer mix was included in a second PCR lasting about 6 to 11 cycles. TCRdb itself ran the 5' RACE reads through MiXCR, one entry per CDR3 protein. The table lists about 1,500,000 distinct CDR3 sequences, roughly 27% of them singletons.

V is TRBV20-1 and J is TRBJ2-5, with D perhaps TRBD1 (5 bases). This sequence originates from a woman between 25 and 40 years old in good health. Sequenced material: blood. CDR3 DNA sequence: TGCAGTGCTAGCGTCACAGGTCAAGAGACCCAGTACTTC. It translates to CSASVTGQETQYF.